This T cell receptor beta chain appears in the sequencing data of a study of OX40 agonist ivuxolimab in advanced cancers. Overall study: Patients received the agonistic anti-OX40 (CD134) antibody ivuxolimab.

Samples of blood were obtained at baseline, on cycle 4 day 1, and on cycle 7 day 1. With regard to this clone: Its antigen is not known.

Study outcomes and limitations: Also present in some nonresponders was a low level of normalized T-cell clonal expansion. Individuals who were partial responders at 0.1-3.0 mg/kg had clonal expansion that ranked among the lowest.

The CDR3 runs to 13 residues. Per the germline V gene, CDR1 is MRHNA and CDR2 is SNTAGT. After removal of 6 bases from V and 5 bases from J, the junction contained 5 bases not matched to a gene. Some clones are missing from TCRdb's copy, which holds only in-frame ones; the method was immunoSEQ multiplex PCR. The sample lists about 54,000 clones, approximately 90% occurring once. The input for sequencing was CD4+ or CD8+ T cells sorted from blood, taken in a trial of the OX40 agonist ivuxolimab. The TCR originated in an adult with an advanced solid tumor such as melanoma, head and neck, liver or kidney cancer. The genes are TRBV6-4 and TRBJ1-1; TRBD1 matches at 8 bases. CDR3 DNA: TGTGCCAGCAGCCTGGACAGGGATACTGAAGCTTTCTTT. This codes for CASSLDRDTEAFF.